Listed here is a single T cell receptor beta chain. Germline V gene sequence: CDR1 SGHRS, CDR2 YFSETQ. The ends were cut back, 0 bases at V and 7 bases at J, with 10 bases in the middle. The CDR3 sequence is 14 residues long. This entry is derived from a study of T cell changes during pregnancy in multiple sclerosis. Method: immunoSEQ multiplex PCR; TCRdb's copy keeps in-frame clones and lacks some. Of fewer than 60,000 clones in the sample, approximately 95% are singletons; the top ten hold 5% to 7%. V usage is TRBV5-1 and J usage is TRBJ1-4; no definite D call. The sample in question was CD8+ T cells from peripheral blood mononuclear cells, obtained in the first trimester of pregnancy. The sequence derives from a female donor with multiple sclerosis, enrolled in a pregnancy study. This CDR3 is CASSLESGSEKLFF. CDR3 bases: TGCGCCAGCAGCTTGGAGTCGGGTAGTGAAAAACTGTTTTTT.